Below, one T cell receptor beta chain is given with its context. No antigen is known for it. Nothing much larger sits one base from this clone, and base qualities are not available. This entry comes from a study of T-cell memory formation after mild COVID-19 (dated by TCRdb to the early 2020s). Regarding the study in general: TCR sequence clusters from the two donors were largely donor specific. Longitudinal TCRalpha and TCRbeta repertoire sequencing tracked T-cell clones expanding and contracting after mild COVID-19 in a couple of donors. The cohort comprised two young, previously healthy adult volunteers, one female and one male.

Data came from an Illumina NovaSeq 6000. TCRalpha and TCRbeta cDNA libraries were built by 5'RACE with constant-segment primers, adding sample barcodes and unique molecular identifiers. RNA was extracted from every sample with Trizol reagent. Amplification of the libraries took two PCR steps, and the second step added a second sample barcode plus Illumina TruSeq adapters. The libraries were sequenced on an Illumina NovaSeq using 2 x 150 bp paired-end reads. The published analysis was carried out like this. With migec v1.2.7, reads were demultiplexed and then collapsed into UMI-guided consensus sequences. Using mixcr v2.1.11, the UMI consensuses were aligned to TRA and TRB V and J templates and assembled into clonotypes. Clonotypes were classified as expanded or contracted when called significant by both edgeR and NoisET, with noise models trained on biological replicates. For edgeR calls, the cutoffs were a false discovery rate-adjusted p below 0.01 and a log2 fold-change threshold of 1. As an exploratory analysis of dynamics, max-normalized trajectories of the 1000 most abundant clonotypes were examined by PCA with hierarchical clustering. Each responding clone was given a CD4 or CD8 phenotype based on the CD4+ and CD8+ repertoires, which had been sequenced separately. Using fastp trimming at Q25 and MiXCR clonotype assembly, TCRdb reanalyzed the public sequencing data and kept in-frame beta chains. Rows matching on CDR3 protein sequence are summarized as one entry with the most common DNA and genes. TCRdb's processing, not the authors', yielded these V and J calls. This sample is represented by approximately 400,000 distinct CDR3 sequences; approximately 18% of them were singletons. 20% to 25% of the sample lies in the top ten.

PBMCs were isolated by Ficoll-Paque density gradient centrifugation. General conclusions and limits of the study: Only two mild cases were covered in the study, and larger cohorts including severe cases with pre-infection samples were considered necessary. From day 15 to 85, contracting clones showed balanced CD4/CD8 phenotypes, whereas a second wave of clones that expanded from day 15 to 37 leaned towards CD4+. Whether the second-wave clones peaking on day 37 were SARS-CoV-2 specific was not confirmed. Contracting CD4+ clones were found mainly in CM and EM memory subsets, while CD8+ clones were enriched in EMRA. Some responding clones were detected in pre-infection memory, suggesting pre-existing cross-reactive memory T cells joined the SARS-CoV-2 response.

Sequenced: PBMCs or a T cell subset sorted from them (not recorded which). The sequence was obtained from a man between 18 and 29 years old who had mild COVID-19 (a few samples of this study predate the infection). The sample titles of this study are shuffled in the database, so cell type and time point are left out; the donor was told from shared clones.

The CDR3 reads CASSLAGGDSDTQYF. The nucleotides are TGTGCCAGCAGCTTAGCAGGGGGTGACTCAGATACGCAGTATTTT. The V gene is TRBV7-2 and the J gene is TRBJ2-3; matching of 6 bases hints at TRBD1 as the D gene. CDR1 is given as SGHTA and CDR2 as FQGNSA, both from the germline V gene. The CDR3 runs 15 amino acids, cysteine and phenylalanine included. The retained sequence is limited to the CDR3, 45 bases, with the frame set at the first base. V gives up 0 bases and J gives up 4 bases, and the segment between their germline ends measures 11 bases.